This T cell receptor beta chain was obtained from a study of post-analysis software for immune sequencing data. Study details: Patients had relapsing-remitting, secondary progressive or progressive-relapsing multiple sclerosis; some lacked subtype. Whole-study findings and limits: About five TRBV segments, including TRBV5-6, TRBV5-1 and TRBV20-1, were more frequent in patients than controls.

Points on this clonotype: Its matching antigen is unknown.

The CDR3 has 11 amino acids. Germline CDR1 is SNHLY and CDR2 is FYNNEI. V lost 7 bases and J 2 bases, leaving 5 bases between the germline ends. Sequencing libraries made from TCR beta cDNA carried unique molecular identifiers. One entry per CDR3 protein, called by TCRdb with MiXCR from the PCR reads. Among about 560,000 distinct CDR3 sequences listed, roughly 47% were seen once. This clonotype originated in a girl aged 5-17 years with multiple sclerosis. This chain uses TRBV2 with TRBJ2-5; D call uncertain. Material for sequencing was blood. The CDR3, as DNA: TGTGCCAGCATAGTGCAAGAGACCCAGTACTTC. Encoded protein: CASIVQETQYF.